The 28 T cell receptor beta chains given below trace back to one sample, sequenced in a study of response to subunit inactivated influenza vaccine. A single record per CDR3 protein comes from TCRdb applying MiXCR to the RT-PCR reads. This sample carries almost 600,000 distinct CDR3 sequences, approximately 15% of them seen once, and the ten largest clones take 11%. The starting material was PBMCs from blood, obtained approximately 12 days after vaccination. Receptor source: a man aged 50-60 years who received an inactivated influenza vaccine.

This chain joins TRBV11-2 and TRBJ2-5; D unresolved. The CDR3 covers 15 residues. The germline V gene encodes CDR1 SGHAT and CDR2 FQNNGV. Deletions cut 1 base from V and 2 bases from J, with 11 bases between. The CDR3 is CASSLAGWSQETQYF. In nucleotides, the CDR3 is TGTGCCAGCAGCTTAGCGGGCTGGTCTCAAGAGACCCAGTACTTC. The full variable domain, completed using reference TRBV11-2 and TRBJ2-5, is EAGVAQSPRYKIIEKRQSVAFWCNPISGHATLYWYQQILGQGPKLLIQFQNNGVVDDSQLPKDRFSAERLKGVDSTLKIQPAKLEDSAVYLCASSLAGWSQETQYFGPGTRLLVL.

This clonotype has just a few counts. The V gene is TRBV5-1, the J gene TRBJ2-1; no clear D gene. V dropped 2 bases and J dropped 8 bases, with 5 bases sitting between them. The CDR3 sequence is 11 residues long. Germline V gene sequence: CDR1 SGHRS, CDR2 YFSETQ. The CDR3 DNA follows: TGCGCCAGCAGCTTTCGTGATGAGCAGTTCTTC. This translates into CASSFRDEQFF.

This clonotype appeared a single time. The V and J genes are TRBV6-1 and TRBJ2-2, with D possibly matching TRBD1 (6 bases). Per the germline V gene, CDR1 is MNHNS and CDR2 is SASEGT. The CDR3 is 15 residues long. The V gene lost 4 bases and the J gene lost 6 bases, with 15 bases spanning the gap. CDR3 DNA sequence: TGTGCCAGCAGTGTAGGACCAGGGGACCCCGGGGAGCTGTTTTTT. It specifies CASSVGPGDPGELFF.

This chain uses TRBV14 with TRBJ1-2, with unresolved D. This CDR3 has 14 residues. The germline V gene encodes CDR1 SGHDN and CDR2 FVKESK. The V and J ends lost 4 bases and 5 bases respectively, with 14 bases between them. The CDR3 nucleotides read TGTGCCAGCAGCCCAGCCGGAGGGCGGTATGGCTACACCTTC. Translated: CASSPAGGRYGYTF.

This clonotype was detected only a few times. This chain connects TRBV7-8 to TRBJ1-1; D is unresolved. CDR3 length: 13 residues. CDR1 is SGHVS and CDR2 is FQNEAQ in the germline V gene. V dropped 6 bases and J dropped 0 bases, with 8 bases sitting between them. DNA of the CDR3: TGTGCCAGCAGACCTAGGCTGAACACTGAAGCTTTCTTT. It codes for CASRPRLNTEAFF.

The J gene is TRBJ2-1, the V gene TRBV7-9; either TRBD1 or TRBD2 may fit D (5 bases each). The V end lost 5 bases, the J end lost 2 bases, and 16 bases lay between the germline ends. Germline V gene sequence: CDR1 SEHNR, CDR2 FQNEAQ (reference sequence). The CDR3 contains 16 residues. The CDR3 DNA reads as TGTGCCAGCAGCCTCCCGGGATTAGGGGCCTACAATGAGCAGTTCTTC. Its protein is CASSLPGLGAYNEQFF. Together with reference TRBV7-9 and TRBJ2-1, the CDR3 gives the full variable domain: DTGVSQNPRHKITKRGQNVTFRCDPISEHNRLYWYRQTLGQGPEFLTYFQNEAQLEKSRLLSDRFSAERPKGSFSTLEIQRTEQGDSAMYLCASSLPGLGAYNEQFFGPGTRLTVL.

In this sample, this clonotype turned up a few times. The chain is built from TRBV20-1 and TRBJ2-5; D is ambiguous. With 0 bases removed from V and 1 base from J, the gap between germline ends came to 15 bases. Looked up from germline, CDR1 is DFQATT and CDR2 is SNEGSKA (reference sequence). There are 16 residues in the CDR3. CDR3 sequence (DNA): TGCAGTGCTAGAGATTTGCAGGCCCTCCGCCAAGAGACCCAGTACTTC. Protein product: CSARDLQALRQETQYF.

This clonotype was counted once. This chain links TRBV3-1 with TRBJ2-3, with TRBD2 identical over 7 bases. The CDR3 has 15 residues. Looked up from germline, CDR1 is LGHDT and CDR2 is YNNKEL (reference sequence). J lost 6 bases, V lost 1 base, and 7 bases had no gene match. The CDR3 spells CASSQVGAGPDTQYF. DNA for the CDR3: TGTGCCAGCAGCCAAGTTGGAGCGGGACCTGATACGCAGTATTTT.

The CDR3 coding sequence is TGTGCCAGTAGTAGCGGGAGGGCCCTCGGTGAGCAGTTCTTC. Its translation: CASSSGRALGEQFF. This chain uses TRBV19 with TRBJ2-1; 9 nucleotides match TRBD2. V dropped 4 bases and J dropped 9; count of bases not matched to a gene: 7. Germline assignment: CDR1 LNHDA and CDR2 SQIVND (reference sequence). The CDR3 covers 14 residues. The full variable domain, rest sourced from reference TRBV19 and TRBJ2-1, is DGGITQSPKYLFRKEGQNVTLSCEQNLNHDAMYWYRQDPGQGLRLIYYSQIVNDFQKGDIAEGYSVSREKKESFPLTVTSAQKNPTAFYLCASSSGRALGEQFFGPGTRLTVL.

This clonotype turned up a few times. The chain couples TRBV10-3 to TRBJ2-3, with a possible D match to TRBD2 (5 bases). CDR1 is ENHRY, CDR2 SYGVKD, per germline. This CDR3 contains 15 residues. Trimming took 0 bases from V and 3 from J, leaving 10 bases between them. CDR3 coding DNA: TGTGCCATCAGTGAGTCGATGCGGGCAACAGATACGCAGTATTTT. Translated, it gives CAISESMRATDTQYF.

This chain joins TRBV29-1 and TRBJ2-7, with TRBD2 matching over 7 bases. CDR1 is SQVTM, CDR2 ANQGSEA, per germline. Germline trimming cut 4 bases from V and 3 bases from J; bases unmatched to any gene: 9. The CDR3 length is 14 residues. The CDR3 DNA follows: TGCAGCGTTGGGGGGGGGGTTTTCTTCTACGAGCAGTACTTC. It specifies CSVGGGVFFYEQYF.

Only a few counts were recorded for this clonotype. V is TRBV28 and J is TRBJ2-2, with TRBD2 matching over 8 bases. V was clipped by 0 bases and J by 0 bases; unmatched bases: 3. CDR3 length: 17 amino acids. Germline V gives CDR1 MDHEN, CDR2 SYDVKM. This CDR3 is CASSLWAGGPNTGELFF. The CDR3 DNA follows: TGTGCCAGCAGTTTATGGGCGGGAGGTCCGAACACCGGGGAGCTGTTTTTT.

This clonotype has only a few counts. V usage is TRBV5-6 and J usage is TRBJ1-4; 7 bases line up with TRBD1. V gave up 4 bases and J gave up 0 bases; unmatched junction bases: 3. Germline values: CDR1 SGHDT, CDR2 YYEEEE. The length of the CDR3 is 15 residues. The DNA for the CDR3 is TGTGCCAGCAGCAGAGGGACAGCAACTAATGAAAAACTGTTTTTT. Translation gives CASSRGTATNEKLFF.

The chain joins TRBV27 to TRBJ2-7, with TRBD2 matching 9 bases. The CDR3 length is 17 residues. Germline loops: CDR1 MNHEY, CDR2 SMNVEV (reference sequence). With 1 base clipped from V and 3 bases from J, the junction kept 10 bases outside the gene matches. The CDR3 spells CASSLYHPGLAGYEQYF. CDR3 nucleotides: TGTGCCAGCAGTTTATACCACCCGGGACTAGCAGGCTACGAGCAGTACTTC.

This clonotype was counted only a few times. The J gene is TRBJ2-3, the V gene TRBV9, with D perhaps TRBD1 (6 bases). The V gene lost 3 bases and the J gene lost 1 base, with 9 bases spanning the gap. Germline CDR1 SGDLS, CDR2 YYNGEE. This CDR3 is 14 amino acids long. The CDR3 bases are TGTGCCAGCAGCGATCGACAGGGCACAGATACGCAGTATTTT. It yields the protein CASSDRQGTDTQYF.

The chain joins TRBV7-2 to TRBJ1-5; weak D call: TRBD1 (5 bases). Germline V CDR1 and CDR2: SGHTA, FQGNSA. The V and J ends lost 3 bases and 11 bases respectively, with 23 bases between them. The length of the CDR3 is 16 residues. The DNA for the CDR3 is TGTGCCAGCAGCTTCCAAATTGGGGCCGCTGCGGGGGCCCAGCATTTT. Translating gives CASSFQIGAAAGAQHF.

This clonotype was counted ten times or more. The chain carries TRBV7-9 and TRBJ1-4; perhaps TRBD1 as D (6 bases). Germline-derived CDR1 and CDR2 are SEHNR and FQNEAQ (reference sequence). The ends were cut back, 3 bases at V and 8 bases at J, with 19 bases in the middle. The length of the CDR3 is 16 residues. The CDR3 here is CASSLTGLGQGEKLFF. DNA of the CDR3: TGTGCCAGCAGCTTGACAGGCCTAGGCCAAGGGGAAAAACTGTTTTTT.

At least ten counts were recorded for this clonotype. Here the CDR3 reads CASSLTGTTYNEQFF. In nucleotides, the CDR3 is TGTGCCAGCAGTTTAACCGGGACGACCTACAATGAGCAGTTCTTC. The V call is TRBV28, the J call TRBJ2-1, with D perhaps given as TRBD1 or TRBD2 (5 bases each). V was pared by 2 bases and J by 2 bases, with 10 bases between. The CDR3 runs 15 residues. CDR1 and CDR2 from the germline V gene are MDHEN and SYDVKM.

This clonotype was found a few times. CDR3: CAISLKGEPYNEQFF. CDR3 DNA: TGTGCCATCAGTCTGAAGGGGGAACCCTACAATGAGCAGTTCTTC. V usage is TRBV10-3 and J usage is TRBJ2-1, with D possibly matching TRBD1 (6 bases). The length of the CDR3 is 15 residues. V was clipped by 5 bases and J by 2 bases, with 13 bases between them. CDR1 ENHRY and CDR2 SYGVKD come from the germline V gene.

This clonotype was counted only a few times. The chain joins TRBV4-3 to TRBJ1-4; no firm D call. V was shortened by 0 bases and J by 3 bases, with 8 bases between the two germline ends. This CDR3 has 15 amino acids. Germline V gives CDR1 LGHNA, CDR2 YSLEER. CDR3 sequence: CASSQDVGSNEKLFF. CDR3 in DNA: TGCGCCAGCAGCCAAGATGTGGGCTCTAATGAAAAACTGTTTTTT.

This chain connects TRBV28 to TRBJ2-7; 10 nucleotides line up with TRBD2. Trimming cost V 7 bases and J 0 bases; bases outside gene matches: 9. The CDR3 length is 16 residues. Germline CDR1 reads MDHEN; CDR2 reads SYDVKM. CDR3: CASTQAGGPFSYEQYF. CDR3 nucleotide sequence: TGTGCCAGCACCCAAGCGGGGGGGCCCTTCTCCTACGAGCAGTACTTC.

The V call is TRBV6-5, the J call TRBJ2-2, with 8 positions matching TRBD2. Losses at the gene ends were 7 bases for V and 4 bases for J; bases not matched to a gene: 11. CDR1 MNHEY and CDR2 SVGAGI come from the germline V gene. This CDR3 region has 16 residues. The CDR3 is CASNPRGGPGTGELFF. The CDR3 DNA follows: TGTGCCAGCAACCCTCGGGGGGGCCCTGGCACCGGGGAGCTGTTTTTT.

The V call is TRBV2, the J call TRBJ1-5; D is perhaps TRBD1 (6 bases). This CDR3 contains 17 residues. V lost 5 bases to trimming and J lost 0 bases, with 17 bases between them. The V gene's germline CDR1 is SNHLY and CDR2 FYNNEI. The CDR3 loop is CASSRQDRLYSNQPQHF. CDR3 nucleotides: TGTGCCAGCAGTCGACAGGACAGACTGTATAGCAATCAGCCCCAGCATTTT.

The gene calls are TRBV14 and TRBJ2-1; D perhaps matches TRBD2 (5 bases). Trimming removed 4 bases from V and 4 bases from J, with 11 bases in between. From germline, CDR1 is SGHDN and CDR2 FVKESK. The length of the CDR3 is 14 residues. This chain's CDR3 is CASSPPGGYNEQFF. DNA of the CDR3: TGTGCCAGCAGCCCCCCTGGCGGGTACAATGAGCAGTTCTTC.

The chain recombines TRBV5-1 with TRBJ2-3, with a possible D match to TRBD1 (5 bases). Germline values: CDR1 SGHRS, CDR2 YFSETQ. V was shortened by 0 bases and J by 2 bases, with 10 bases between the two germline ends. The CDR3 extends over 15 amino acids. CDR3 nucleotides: TGCGCCAGCAGCTTGGGGGTGACAGCCACAGATACGCAGTATTTT. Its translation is CASSLGVTATDTQYF.

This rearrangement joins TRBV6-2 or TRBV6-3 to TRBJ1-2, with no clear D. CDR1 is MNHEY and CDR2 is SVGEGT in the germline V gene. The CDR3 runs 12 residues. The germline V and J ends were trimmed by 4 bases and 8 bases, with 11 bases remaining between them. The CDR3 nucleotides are TGTGCCAGCAGTTTAGGAATCGACGGCTACACCTTC. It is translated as CASSLGIDGYTF.

The CDR3 is CASSQAGTDLVEQFF. The CDR3 DNA follows: TGTGCCAGCAGCCAGGCTGGGACAGACTTGGTTGAGCAGTTCTTC. This chain joins TRBV4-2 and TRBJ2-1; 7 nucleotides line up with TRBD1. The germline V gene has CDR1 LGHNA and CDR2 YNFKEQ. The CDR3 totals 15 residues. The V gene end was trimmed by 3 bases and the J gene end by 9 bases; junction bases not matched to a gene: 11.

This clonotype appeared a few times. In DNA form, the CDR3 reads TGTGCCACCAGCAGAGATGGGGCCCTCCCGCCAGATACGCAGTATTTT. Protein product: CATSRDGALPPDTQYF. The chain couples TRBV15 to TRBJ2-3; maybe TRBD1 (5 bases). Trimming left V 0 bases short and J 4 bases short, with 14 bases between. Germline lookup yields CDR1 LNHNV and CDR2 YYDKDF (reference sequence). The CDR3 consists of 16 residues.